This passage covers 28 T cell receptor beta chains from one sample sequenced in a study of regulatory T cells in long-lasting Graves disease. The time point here: newly diagnosed GD, antithyroid drugs for less than 3 months. RNA extracted from PBMCs served as the sequencing template. Through Arm-PCR of CDR3 regions and iRepertoire HTBI primers, TCR beta libraries were built. TCRdb re-analysed the multiplex PCR reads in MiXCR, keeping a single row per CDR3 protein. The table shows about 440,000 distinct CDR3 sequences, with roughly 15% occurring only once. These sequences were also reported in another study, on T cells in Graves' hyperthyroidism and ophthalmopathy.

Sample: peripheral blood mononuclear cells (PBMCs), taken at new diagnosis, from a patient treated with antithyroid drugs. Receptors originate from a woman in her thirties with Graves disease.

This clonotype was seen at least ten times. V gene TRBV12-3 or TRBV12-4 combines with J gene TRBJ2-1, with 7 bases that match TRBD1. The V gene end was trimmed by 2 bases and the J gene end by 7 bases; junction bases not matched to a gene: 5. This CDR3 has 14 residues. The CDR3 coding sequence is TGTGCCAGCAGTTTATCACAGGGGTCTAATGAGCAGTTCTTC. The encoded protein is CASSLSQGSNEQFF.

This clonotype was observed many times. The chain has TRBV12-3 or TRBV12-4 and TRBJ2-3; D gene ambiguous. Trimming shortened V by 6 bases and J by 6 bases, and 13 bases separated the two germline ends. CDR3 length: 13 residues. The CDR3 region has the DNA TGTGCCAGCAGCCCCCAAAGGGCGGATACGCAGTATTTT. This translates into CASSPQRADTQYF.

This clonotype was observed at least ten times. J is TRBJ2-5 and V is TRBV30; 9 bases line up with TRBD2. V was clipped by 6 bases and J by 9 bases; unmatched bases: 11. The V gene's germline CDR1 is GTSNPN and CDR2 SVGIG (reference sequence). There are 13 residues in the CDR3. CDR3 coding DNA: TGTGCCTGCGGGACTAGCAGCGGGCTGGCCCAGTACTTC. This encodes CACGTSSGLAQYF.

This clonotype was observed many times. The V and J genes are TRBV4-3 and TRBJ2-7, with D perhaps TRBD2 (5 bases). CDR3 length: 17 residues. V was trimmed by 0 bases and J by 0 bases, leaving 15 bases between them. The germline V gene has CDR1 LGHNA and CDR2 YSLEER. CDR3 sequence: CASSQDLRTYSSYEQYF. The DNA of the CDR3 is TGCGCCAGCAGCCAAGATCTGAGGACTTACTCCTCCTACGAGCAGTACTTC.

This clonotype occurred a few times. CDR3 sequence (DNA): TGTGCCAGCAGTGAAGTTTTTTGGGGGGGGAACAGGGAAACTCAAGAGACCCAGTACTTC. Its translation: CASSEVFWGGNRETQETQYF. The chain combines TRBV6-2 or TRBV6-3 with TRBJ2-5, with D perhaps TRBD2 (7 bases). The CDR3 contains 20 residues. V was pared by 5 bases and J by 2 bases, with 30 bases between. Germline V gives CDR1 MNHEY, CDR2 SVGEGT.

A word on this clonotype: Possible read error: a much larger clone is one base away. The V call is TRBV29-1, the J call TRBJ2-7; weak D call: TRBD2 (6 bases). V lost 7 bases and J lost 0, with 13 bases in between. The CDR3 totals 13 residues. Germline loops: CDR1 SQVTM, CDR2 ANQGSEA. The CDR3 here is CSAASANSYEQYF. The CDR3 coding sequence is TGCAGCGCGGCTAGCGCTAACTCCTACGAGCAGTACTTC.

Ten or more counts support this clonotype. This chain links TRBV7-3 with TRBJ2-2; D is unclear. This CDR3 is built from 14 residues. V was trimmed by 5 bases and J by 7 bases, leaving 14 bases between them. Germline V lookup: CDR1 SGHTA, CDR2 FQGTGA. In DNA form, the CDR3 reads TGTGCCAGCAGCGTCCACCAGGCGAGCGGGGAGCTGTTTTTT. Its protein is CASSVHQASGELFF.

The rearrangement links TRBV10-3 to TRBJ1-1; D is undetermined. The V end was cut by 3 bases, the J end by 1 base, with 9 bases between. Germline CDR1 reads ENHRY; CDR2 reads SYGVKD. The CDR3 consists of 14 residues. The chain's CDR3 is CAISDPDKNTEAFF. CDR3 nucleotide sequence: TGTGCCATCAGTGACCCCGACAAGAACACTGAAGCTTTCTTT.

This chain uses TRBV20-1 with TRBJ2-1; TRBD2 matches 10 bases. Looked up from germline, CDR1 is DFQATT and CDR2 is SNEGSKA (reference sequence). J lost 9 bases, V lost 0 bases, and 11 bases had no gene match. This CDR3 has 16 residues. CDR3 amino acids: CSARDRLGTSVGEQFF. In DNA, the CDR3 is TGCAGTGCTAGAGATCGACTGGGGACTAGCGTTGGTGAGCAGTTCTTC.

This sequence joins TRBV6-1 and TRBJ1-1, with D possibly being TRBD1 (6 bases). Germline V CDR1 and CDR2: MNHNS, SASEGT. The CDR3 loop spans 12 amino acids. Trimming pared 9 bases from V and 7 bases from J, leaving 15 bases between. CDR3 protein: CARRTGSNEAFF. The CDR3 DNA follows: TGTGCCAGGCGAACAGGGTCGAATGAAGCTTTCTTT.

J is TRBJ2-3 and V is TRBV6-2 or TRBV6-3; D could derive from TRBD1 or TRBD2 (5 bases each). V shed 0 bases and J shed 2 bases, with 12 bases lying between them. CDR1 and CDR2 from the germline V gene are MNHEY and SVGEGT. The CDR3 spans 16 residues. In DNA, the CDR3 is TGTGCCAGCAGTTACTCCCCCGAGGGGCACACAGATACGCAGTATTTT. Protein: CASSYSPEGHTDTQYF.

This clonotype was found a few times. The chain joins TRBV7-3 to TRBJ2-3, with TRBD2 matching over 7 bases. There are 14 residues in the CDR3. The germline CDR1 and CDR2 sequences are SGHTA and FQGTGA. V trimming: 3 bases; J trimming: 4 bases; junction bases outside the gene matches: 4. The chain's CDR3 is CASSFRSGADTQYF. The CDR3 DNA sequence: TGTGCCAGCAGCTTTAGGAGCGGGGCAGATACGCAGTATTTT.

The chain is built from TRBV6-1 and TRBJ2-7; the match to TRBD1 covers 9 bases. There are 13 residues in the CDR3. The germline CDR1 and CDR2 sequences are MNHNS and SASEGT. Unmatched junction bases numbered 7, after V lost 10 bases and J lost 3 bases. The CDR3 region is CATKDRGGYEQYF. For the CDR3, the DNA is TGTGCCACCAAGGACAGGGGTGGCTACGAGCAGTACTTC.

In its sample, this clonotype was seen many times. J is TRBJ1-6 and V is TRBV7-2; D remains unclear. Germline loops: CDR1 SGHTA, CDR2 FQGNSA. Deletions cut 4 bases from V and 14 bases from J, with 12 bases between. The CDR3 is 12 residues long. CDR3: CASSSSSPTLHF. CDR3 bases: TGTGCCAGCAGCTCCTCTTCCCCAACCCTCCACTTT.

This clonotype was counted between two and nine times. CDR3 in DNA: TGTGCCAGTAGTATAGGACAGGGGAGGGGCAATGAGCAGTTCTTC. Translating it yields CASSIGQGRGNEQFF. The chain couples TRBV19 to TRBJ2-1; D perhaps matches TRBD1 (8 bases). Trimming cost V 1 base and J 6 bases, with 13 bases left between them. CDR3 length: 15 residues. From germline, CDR1 is LNHDA and CDR2 SQIVND (reference sequence).

This clonotype was detected only a few times. The V call is TRBV10-3, the J call TRBJ2-7; 10 bases align to TRBD2. J was trimmed by 4 bases and V by 6 bases; bases with no gene match: 6. From germline, CDR1 is ENHRY and CDR2 SYGVKD. The CDR3 runs to 14 residues. The CDR3: CAIRATSGRYEQYF. The CDR3 DNA sequence: TGTGCCATCAGGGCGACTAGCGGGCGTTACGAGCAGTACTTC.

V is TRBV19 and J is TRBJ2-4; 10 positions match TRBD1. This CDR3 spans 14 amino acids. Germline V gene data show CDR1 as LNHDA and CDR2 as SQIVND (reference sequence). Germline trimming cut 3 bases from V and 7 bases from J; bases unmatched to any gene: 3. The CDR3 protein is CASSIGTGVNIQYF. The CDR3, as DNA: TGTGCCAGTAGTATTGGGACAGGGGTTAACATTCAGTACTTC.

This clonotype appeared a few times. The gene calls are TRBV3-1 and TRBJ1-1; D gene unclear. Germline values: CDR1 LGHDT, CDR2 YNNKEL (reference sequence). V lost 0 bases and J lost 1, with 9 bases in between. The CDR3 runs to 15 residues. The CDR3 DNA follows: TGTGCCAGCAGCCAAGAATGGAGACAGAACACTGAAGCTTTCTTT. Its protein is CASSQEWRQNTEAFF.

This clonotype was seen repeatedly, ten times or more. The chain links TRBV7-8 to TRBJ2-5; perhaps TRBD2 as D (6 bases). This CDR3 is 14 amino acids long. Germline V gives CDR1 SGHVS, CDR2 FQNEAQ. Trimming cost V 7 bases and J 7 bases, with 19 bases left between them. CDR3 protein: CASNLGAGPSTQYF. The DNA for the CDR3 is TGTGCCAGCAACTTGGGAGCGGGCCCTTCGACCCAGTACTTC.

As regards this clonotype: A much larger clone differs from this one at a single base, so this may be a read error. The J gene is TRBJ2-2, the V gene TRBV18; TRBD1 is a possible D gene (5 bases). Germline CDR1 KGHSH, CDR2 LQKENI. CDR3 length: 15 residues. The CDR3 here is CASSPSTGVTRELFF. The CDR3 coding sequence is TGTGCCAGCTCACCGTCTACAGGAGTCACCAGGGAGCTGTTTTTT.

This clonotype was detected ten times or more. The rearrangement uses TRBV27 and TRBJ1-4; perhaps TRBD1 as D (6 bases). Germline values: CDR1 MNHEY, CDR2 SMNVEV (reference sequence). The CDR3 sequence is 15 residues long. V shed 8 bases and J shed 0 bases, with 13 bases lying between them. CDR3 nucleotide sequence: TGTGCCAGCGCCCATTGGACAGCAACTAATGAAAAACTGTTTTTT. It translates to CASAHWTATNEKLFF.

This clonotype was detected ten times or more. The chain joins TRBV10-3 to TRBJ1-1; TRBD1 might be the D (6 bases). The ends were cut back, 7 bases at V and 8 bases at J, with 20 bases in the middle. The CDR3 sequence is 14 residues long. Germline V gives CDR1 ENHRY, CDR2 SYGVKD. Here the CDR3 reads CAIKKTGLFSEAFF. The DNA of the CDR3 is TGTGCCATCAAGAAAACAGGGCTCTTTTCGGAAGCTTTCTTT.

This chain links TRBV7-2 with TRBJ2-1, with 14 positions matching TRBD2. J gave up 2 bases and V 5 bases, and 11 bases lay outside the gene matches. The CDR3 is 19 amino acids. CDR1 and CDR2 (germline): SGHTA, FQGNSA. CDR3 in amino acids: CASSHHTVTSGRAYNEQFF. CDR3 nucleotides: TGTGCCAGCAGCCACCACACCGTGACTAGCGGGAGGGCCTACAATGAGCAGTTCTTC. The whole variable domain, remainder taken from reference TRBV7-2 and TRBJ2-1, is GAGVSQSPSNKVTEKGKDVELRCDPISGHTALYWYRQSLGQGLEFLIYFQGNSAPDKSGLPSDRFSAERTGGSVSTLTIQRTQQEDSAVYLCASSHHTVTSGRAYNEQFFGPGTRLTVL.

On this clonotype itself: A far larger clone lies a single base away; this is likely a read error. The CDR3 DNA reads as TGTGCCAGCAGCGACAACTACGGGGAGACCCAGTACTTC. Translated, it gives CASSDNYGETQYF. The chain has TRBV7-9 and TRBJ2-5; D is ambiguous. The CDR3 spans 13 residues. Trimming cost V 5 bases and J 5 bases, with 12 bases left between them. CDR1 is SEHNR, CDR2 FQNEAQ, per germline (reference sequence). Using reference TRBV7-9 and TRBJ2-5 for the parts outside the CDR3, the full variable domain is DTGVSQNPRHKITKRGQNVTFRCDPISEHNRLYWYRQTLGQGPEFLTYFQNEAQLEKSRLLSDRFSAERPKGSFSTLEIQRTEQGDSAMYLCASSDNYGETQYFGPGTRLLVL.

There are a few counts of this clonotype. V and J are TRBV7-9 and TRBJ2-7, with 11 bases matching TRBD2. From germline, CDR1 is SEHNR and CDR2 FQNEAQ (reference sequence). V was clipped by 3 bases and J by 10 bases; unmatched bases: 11. The CDR3 runs to 15 residues. DNA of the CDR3: TGTGCCAGCAGCTTTATAGCGGGAGGGCCAGAAAATCAGTACTTC. Protein product: CASSFIAGGPENQYF.

This clonotype was picked up many times. V gene TRBV6-2 or TRBV6-3 combines with J gene TRBJ2-3; perhaps TRBD2 as D (6 bases). The CDR3 has 16 residues. Germline V gene lookup returns CDR1 MNHEY and CDR2 SVGEGT. V lost 0 bases to trimming and J lost 2 bases, with 12 bases between them. The CDR3, as DNA: TGTGCCAGCAGTTACTCGACGGGGGAGATCACAGATACGCAGTATTTT. Protein sequence: CASSYSTGEITDTQYF.

This clonotype was seen more than once but under ten times. The chain carries TRBV20-1 and TRBJ1-6, with a possible D match to TRBD1 (6 bases). Between the trimmed V and J ends, which lost 0 bases and 0 bases, there was a span of 9 bases. CDR3 length: 16 residues. From germline, CDR1 is DFQATT and CDR2 SNEGSKA (reference sequence). The CDR3 DNA reads TGCAGTGCTAGAGAGGGGGGGGCCTCCTATAATTCACCCCTCCACTTT. The encoded protein is CSAREGGASYNSPLHF.

This clonotype was recorded a few times. The gene calls are TRBV5-6 and TRBJ2-4; 7 positions agree with TRBD1. V lost 3 bases and J lost 8; bases outside the gene matches: 5. The CDR3 contains 13 residues. Germline V CDR1 and CDR2: SGHDT, YYEEEE. The CDR3 region is CASSSDRDYIQYF. The CDR3 DNA reads as TGTGCCAGCAGCTCTGACAGGGATTACATTCAGTACTTC.